This TCR beta chain came from a study of beta chain features in type 1 diabetes. The CDR3 extends over 13 amino acids. Germline CDR1 is LNHNV and CDR2 is YYDKDF (reference sequence). Trimming stripped 0 bases from V and 4 bases from J, with 6 bases between. This clone was counted a few times. Antigen unknown. Using CD45RO/CCR7/CD25/CD127/CD95/CD27, CD4+ naive, central memory, regulatory and stem cell-like memory cells were sorted. Once sorted, every population was more than 98% pure. Points from the study as a whole: Highly expressing activated T cells could be over-counted with a cDNA template.

Of the isolated RNA, all was reverse transcribed, and so the sequenced material was expressed TCRB transcripts. Produced via immunoSEQ multiplex PCR; TCRdb's table is partial and in-frame only. Here the sample spans about 360,000 clones, 10% to 15% being singletons. The sequence derives from a man aged 18-30 years in good health. Sequencing used naive CD4+ T cells from blood. The V call is TRBV15, the J call TRBJ2-5; D uncertain. CDR3 amino acids: CATSRDRRETQYF. CDR3 coding DNA: TGTGCCACCAGCAGAGATCGTCGAGAGACCCAGTACTTC.